The clone carrying this T cell receptor (beta chain) occurred many times. Its antigen is currently unknown. This sample is drawn from a study of neurological immune-mediated disorders. Study results and limitations: Among expanded clones, no CDR3 amino acid sequences were shared across subjects, a pattern suggesting private repertoires in all groups.

This CDR3 contains 14 residues. Germline CDR1 and CDR2: MDHEN and SYDVKM. V lost 6 bases and J lost 6, with 17 bases in between. MiXCR, applied by TCRdb to the 5' RACE reads, yields one record per CDR3 protein. The table shows some 65,000 distinct CDR3 sequences, with around 4% occurring only once. Unsorted libraries were derived from 2 million PBMCs stored at -80 C. V is TRBV28 and J is TRBJ2-5, with D possibly matching TRBD2 (7 bases). The sample was PBMCs. This TCR was sampled from a man aged 45 to 65 with multiple sclerosis. The CDR3 bases are TGTGCCAGCAGCTCCGAGGGGGGGCACCAGACCCAGTACTTC. It encodes CASSSEGGHQTQYF.